This entry features one TCR beta chain sequence. The antigen is not known. In the PCR, 60 Vbeta and 13 Jbeta primers were used. Some clones are missing from TCRdb's copy, which holds only in-frame ones; the method was immunoSEQ multiplex PCR. In the table there are about 180,000 clones, 82% of which are singletons. The germline CDR1 and CDR2 sequences are SNHLY and FYNNEI. Trimming at V came to 6 bases and at J to 6 bases, leaving 20 bases not matched to a gene. This CDR3 is 18 amino acids long. The data derive from a study of cytomegalovirus exposure and HLA in healthy donors. Study-wide results and limits: The study carried out a later analysis of TCR beta sequences. It associated approximately 17,000 of them with specific HLA alleles at a false discovery rate of 0.05. Accurate prediction of most subjects' HLA-A and HLA-B alleles from TCR beta sequences was reported.

In nominal health when sampled, donors likely had unrecorded immune exposures nonetheless. V is TRBV2 and J is TRBJ1-5; 7 bases map to TRBD1. The receptor comes from a man in his forties in good health and CMV-seronegative. Sequencing was carried out using PBMCs. The CDR3 nucleotides are TGTGCCAGCAGCCCACTTCCTTCCGGGACAGCCTTGAGTCAGCCCCAGCATTTT. Its translation is CASSPLPSGTALSQPQHF.